This entry lists 10 T cell receptor beta chains sequenced from one sample in a study of response to subunit inactivated influenza vaccine. Each CDR3 protein is one row after TCRdb ran MiXCR on the RT-PCR reads. The sample shows around 760,000 distinct CDR3 sequences, approximately 15% of them seen only once. The sample here was PBMCs from blood, taken roughly 15 days before vaccination. The receptors shown here come from a man aged 45-60 years who received an inactivated influenza vaccine.

This clonotype was seen repeatedly, ten times or more. This sequence joins TRBV29-1 and TRBJ2-1; D is perhaps TRBD2 (6 bases). CDR1 and CDR2 from the germline V gene are SQVTM and ANQGSEA. The CDR3 runs 12 residues. V was pared by 7 bases and J by 7 bases, with 14 bases between. CDR3 sequence reads: CSAYGTGNEQFF. The CDR3 nucleotides are TGCAGCGCCTACGGGACTGGGAATGAGCAGTTCTTC.

The table lists this clonotype with a count of one. The CDR3 region is CASSLSTSGGPLAIQYF. Written as DNA, the CDR3 is TGTGCCAGCAGCTTGTCAACGAGCGGGGGGCCGCTGGCCATTCAGTACTTC. The gene calls are TRBV5-6 and TRBJ2-4, with 9 positions matching TRBD2. From germline, CDR1 is SGHDT and CDR2 YYEEEE. The CDR3 length is 17 residues. The trim removed 1 base at V and 9 bases at J, leaving 14 bases unmatched.

This clonotype was counted between two and nine times. The CDR3 loop is CASSYDMGTQADTQYF. DNA of the CDR3: TGTGCCAGCAGCTACGACATGGGGACCCAGGCAGATACGCAGTATTTT. This sequence joins TRBV6-2 or TRBV6-3 and TRBJ2-3; D is possibly TRBD1 or TRBD2 (5 bases each). The V end lost 6 bases, the J end lost 4 bases, and 20 bases lay between the germline ends. This CDR3 contains 16 residues. Germline-derived CDR1 and CDR2 are MNHEY and SVGEGT.

This chain uses TRBV15 with TRBJ1-1; the D is unclear. Germline V gene sequence: CDR1 LNHNV, CDR2 YYDKDF (reference sequence). CDR3 length: 13 residues. Trimming left V 4 bases short and J 1 base short, with 7 bases between. The CDR3 protein is CATSIAPNTEAFF. The DNA of the CDR3 is TGTGCCACCAGCATCGCACCGAACACTGAAGCTTTCTTT.

V and J are TRBV20-1 and TRBJ2-3; 10 bases fit TRBD2. Germline values: CDR1 DFQATT, CDR2 SNEGSKA (reference sequence). The CDR3 extends over 14 amino acids. V was clipped by 6 bases and J by 1 base; unmatched bases: 4. This CDR3 is CSANSGGRTDTQYF. In DNA form, the CDR3 reads TGCAGTGCCAATAGCGGGGGGCGCACAGATACGCAGTATTTT.

The CDR3 DNA reads as TGTGCCAGCAGCCTGGACAGCAGCTCCTACGAGCAGTACTTC. Its translation: CASSLDSSSYEQYF. This chain connects TRBV5-5 to TRBJ2-7, with TRBD1 as a possible D gene (6 bases). The CDR3 totals 14 residues. V was clipped by 4 bases and J by 0 bases, with 11 bases between them. Germline V CDR1 and CDR2: SGHKS, YYEKEE (reference sequence).

A few counts support this clonotype. The rearrangement links TRBV6-2 or TRBV6-3 to TRBJ1-6; no reliable D call. The V end was cut by 5 bases, the J end by 7 bases, with 9 bases between. The CDR3 loop spans 13 amino acids. The germline gives CDR1 MNHEY, CDR2 SVGEGT. In DNA, the CDR3 is TGTGCCAGCAGTCGGGGAGCCAATTCACCCCTCCACTTT. Translating it yields CASSRGANSPLHF.

A few counts support this clonotype. The V and J genes are TRBV9 and TRBJ1-1, with 8 bases lining up with TRBD1. CDR1 is SGDLS, CDR2 YYNGEE, per germline. This CDR3 spans 13 amino acids. The V and J ends lost 2 bases and 4 bases, in that order; junction bases with no gene match: 1. DNA of the CDR3: TGTGCCAGCAGCGTGACAGGGGCCACTGAAGCTTTCTTT. It is translated as CASSVTGATEAFF.

The chain is built from TRBV20-1 and TRBJ2-1; 9 bases fit TRBD2. Trimming cost V 3 bases and J 6 bases; bases outside gene matches: 9. This CDR3 is built from 15 residues. CDR1 DFQATT and CDR2 SNEGSKA come from the germline V gene (reference sequence). CDR3 DNA: TGCAGTGCTAGCGTGGGGCGGGAGGGCCGCAATGAGCAGTTCTTC. Its protein product is CSASVGREGRNEQFF.

V and J are TRBV4-2 and TRBJ1-4; TRBD1 is a possible D gene (6 bases). CDR3 length: 11 amino acids. Trimming removed 8 bases at V and 5 bases at J, with 6 bases between. Germline values: CDR1 LGHNA, CDR2 YNFKEQ. The CDR3 loop is CASQGNEKLFF. DNA of the CDR3: TGTGCCAGCCAGGGGAATGAAAAACTGTTTTTT.